A single sample gave rise to the 8 T cell receptor beta chains below, sequenced in a study of cytomegalovirus exposure and HLA in healthy donors. With 60 Vbeta and 13 Jbeta primers, the PCR was carried out. Sequencing was performed with immunoSEQ multiplex PCR; in TCRdb, only in-frame clones are kept and a portion is missing. The sample holds 250,000 to 300,000 clones, about 93% seen once. Specimen: PBMCs. Every receptor here comes from a girl aged 2 to 9 in good health and CMV-seronegative.

This clone appeared a single time. This chain joins TRBV9 and TRBJ2-7, with a weak D call TRBD2 (6 bases). V was clipped by 0 bases and J by 3 bases, with 13 bases between them. The germline CDR1 and CDR2 sequences are SGDLS and YYNGEE. The CDR3 consists of 15 residues. CDR3 region: CASSVEGGVHYEQYF. The CDR3, as DNA: TGTGCCAGCAGCGTAGAGGGCGGGGTGCACTACGAGCAGTACTTC.

This rearrangement joins TRBV6-5 to TRBJ2-2; 11 nucleotides line up with TRBD2. This CDR3 spans 16 amino acids. Trimming cost V 1 base and J 4 bases; bases outside gene matches: 2. Germline V gene lookup returns CDR1 MNHEY and CDR2 SVGAGI. The CDR3, as DNA: TGTGCCAGCAGTTACTTTAGCGGGGGGGCCACCGGGGAGCTGTTTTTT. As protein: CASSYFSGGATGELFF.

The V and J genes are TRBV11-2 and TRBJ2-7; TRBD1 is a possible D gene (5 bases). This CDR3 contains 14 residues. Trimming left V 3 bases short and J 6 bases short, with 15 bases between. Germline V gene sequence: CDR1 SGHAT, CDR2 FQNNGV. CDR3 protein: CASSFPGILSEQYF. For the CDR3, the DNA is TGTGCCAGCAGCTTTCCAGGGATCCTTTCCGAGCAGTACTTC.

The gene calls are TRBV6-1 and TRBJ1-3; 11 nucleotides agree with TRBD1. CDR3 length: 15 residues. CDR1 and CDR2 (germline): MNHNS, SASEGT. The V segment lost 4 bases and the J segment 2 bases; nucleotides outside the gene matches: 1. CDR3 nucleotide sequence: TGTGCCAGCAGTGGGACAGGGGGCGCTGGAAACACCATATATTTT. It yields the protein CASSGTGGAGNTIYF.

The V call is TRBV4-1, the J call TRBJ2-1; D perhaps matches TRBD2 (5 bases). The CDR3 has 13 residues. Trimming shortened V by 1 base and J by 12 bases, and 13 bases separated the two germline ends. Germline V gene data show CDR1 as MGHRA and CDR2 as YSYEKL. CDR3 nucleotides: TGCGCCAGCAGCCAAGTACTAGTCGGCGTGCAGTTCTTC. Residues: CASSQVLVGVQFF.

The rearrangement links TRBV5-1 to TRBJ2-5; 9 bases line up with TRBD1. There are 15 residues in the CDR3. Trimming cost V 4 bases and J 4 bases; bases outside gene matches: 8. Germline V gene sequence: CDR1 SGHRS, CDR2 YFSETQ. The CDR3 DNA reads as TGCGCCAGCAGCCCAACAGGGGGCCGGGGAGAGACCCAGTACTTC. It yields the protein CASSPTGGRGETQYF.

This clone came up a few times. The J gene is TRBJ2-7, the V gene TRBV5-4; the match to TRBD1 covers 7 bases. The CDR3 has 14 amino acids. V dropped 4 bases and J dropped 3; count of bases not matched to a gene: 7. CDR1 SGHNT and CDR2 YYREEE come from the germline V gene (reference sequence). The CDR3 protein is CASSGRTGRYEQYF. CDR3 nucleotide sequence: TGTGCCAGCAGCGGCCGGACAGGCCGCTACGAGCAGTACTTC. The complete variable domain, with remaining parts taken from reference TRBV5-4 and TRBJ2-7, reads ETGVTQSPTHLIKTRGQQVTLRCSSQSGHNTVSWYQQALGQGPQFIFQYYREEENGRGNFPPRFSGLQFPNYSSELNVNALELDDSALYLCASSGRTGRYEQYFGPGTRLTVT.

This clone was observed once. The V and J genes are TRBV19 and TRBJ1-2, with D possibly being TRBD1 (5 bases). Germline V gene data show CDR1 as LNHDA and CDR2 as SQIVND (reference sequence). V lost 1 base and J 8 bases, leaving 17 bases between the germline ends. The CDR3 loop spans 15 amino acids. CDR3: CASSIVLGHHEGYTF. DNA for the CDR3: TGTGCCAGTAGTATAGTTCTTGGACACCACGAGGGCTACACCTTC.